Listed here are 25 T cell receptor beta chains from one sample, sequenced in a study of regulatory T cells in long-lasting Graves disease. Time point noted: newly diagnosed GD, antithyroid drugs for less than 3 months. RNA from PBMCs was the source of the TCR library. The authors built TCR beta libraries using iRepertoire HTBI primers and Arm-PCR of CDR3 regions. TCRdb ran MiXCR on the multiplex PCR reads and lists one entry per CDR3 protein. There are under 250,000 distinct CDR3 sequences in the sample; approximately 18% occur only once, and 10% to 15% lies in the top ten. These data also featured in a second study, about T cells in Graves' hyperthyroidism and ophthalmopathy.

This specimen consisted of peripheral blood mononuclear cells (PBMCs), obtained at new diagnosis, from a patient treated with antithyroid drugs. These receptors originate from a woman aged 25 to 39 with Graves disease.

In this sample, this clonotype turned up many times. The chain uses TRBV6-1 and TRBJ1-5; D possibly corresponds to TRBD1 (6 bases). The CDR3 consists of 14 residues. V dropped 8 bases and J dropped 3 bases, with 14 bases sitting between them. In germline, CDR1 is MNHNS, CDR2 SASEGT. DNA for the CDR3: TGTGCCAGCCTAAGTGCAGGGGCCAATCAGCCCCAGCATTTT. This sequence encodes CASLSAGANQPQHF.

This chain connects TRBV7-8 to TRBJ1-4; 7 bases map to TRBD1. CDR1 SGHVS and CDR2 FQNEAQ come from the germline V gene. This CDR3 region has 15 residues. V shed 2 bases, J shed 7 bases, and the junction held 7 bases outside the gene matches. DNA for the CDR3: TGTGCCAGCAGCTTATGGAGGGGGCGCGGTGAAAAACTGTTTTTT. Encoded protein: CASSLWRGRGEKLFF.

This clonotype was found many times. The chain recombines TRBV10-1 with TRBJ1-3; 7 bases fit TRBD1. Germline V gene sequence: CDR1 WNHNN, CDR2 SYGVQD (reference sequence). Losses at the gene ends were 4 bases for V and 0 bases for J; bases not matched to a gene: 6. The CDR3 is 16 amino acids. The CDR3 is CASSADRRHSGNTIYF. The CDR3 bases are TGCGCCAGCAGTGCGGACAGGCGCCACTCTGGAAACACCATATATTTT.

This clonotype was found a few times. V usage is TRBV20-1 and J usage is TRBJ2-4, with TRBD1 matching 12 bases. The CDR3 is 14 residues long. CDR1 is DFQATT and CDR2 is SNEGSKA in the germline V gene (reference sequence). The CDR3 DNA reads TGCGGTGGCGGGACAGGGGGCGGCAAAAACATTCAGTACTTC. Translating gives CGGGTGGGKNIQYF.

This clonotype has at least ten counts. V is TRBV7-8 and J is TRBJ2-3; TRBD2 aligns across 9 bases. This CDR3 region has 19 residues. V trimming: 4 bases; J trimming: 0 bases; junction bases outside the gene matches: 14. The germline V gene has CDR1 SGHVS and CDR2 FQNEAQ. CDR3 protein: CASSSLGSSGRGSTDTQYF. As DNA, the CDR3 is TGTGCCAGCAGCTCCCTAGGTAGTAGCGGGAGAGGAAGCACAGATACGCAGTATTTT.

As to this clonotype: This sequence may be a read error, since a much larger clone differs from it by one base. The chain joins TRBV11-3 to TRBJ1-2; weak D call: TRBD1 (6 bases). The length of the CDR3 is 14 residues. CDR1 and CDR2 from the germline V gene are SGHNT and YENEEA. V lost 6 bases and J lost 6, with 17 bases in between. DNA of the CDR3: TGTGCCAGCAGGTCGGGGGCGGGTTACAATGGCTACACCTTC. Translated, it gives CASRSGAGYNGYTF.

J is TRBJ2-3 and V is TRBV9, with D uncertain. V was cut by 3 bases and J by 6 bases, with 8 bases left in between. The CDR3 is made up of 12 amino acids. Germline V gene sequence: CDR1 SGDLS, CDR2 YYNGEE. The CDR3 protein is CASSAPSDTQYF. CDR3 DNA sequence: TGTGCCAGCAGCGCTCCCTCCGATACGCAGTATTTT.

V gene TRBV12-3 or TRBV12-4 combines with J gene TRBJ1-2; no clear D. The CDR3 totals 12 residues. Trimming pared 2 bases from V and 4 bases from J, leaving 5 bases between. The CDR3 is CASSLNAYGYTF. The CDR3 nucleotides read TGTGCCAGCAGTTTAAATGCCTATGGCTACACCTTC.

Worth noting for this clonotype: A read error is possible here, since a much larger clone lies one base away. The J gene is TRBJ1-2, the V gene TRBV19, with D possibly matching TRBD1 (6 bases). Germline CDR1 LNHDA, CDR2 SQIVND (reference sequence). The CDR3 sequence is 16 residues long. V shed 1 base and J shed 6 bases, with 18 bases lying between them. The CDR3 here is CASSIGPPRQVDGYTF. Written as DNA, the CDR3 is TGTGCCAGTAGTATAGGGCCTCCGCGACAGGTTGATGGCTACACCTTC.

At least ten counts were recorded for this clonotype. The chain uses TRBV28 and TRBJ1-2; D might be TRBD1 (5 bases). The CDR3 length is 12 residues. The V gene lost 8 bases and the J gene lost 2 bases, with 9 bases spanning the gap. Germline lookup yields CDR1 MDHEN and CDR2 SYDVKM. CDR3 sequence reads: CASEQANYGYTF. The CDR3 region has the DNA TGTGCCAGCGAACAGGCAAACTATGGCTACACCTTC.

Many counts were recorded for this clonotype. The chain uses TRBV28 and TRBJ2-1; 12 bases are a match to TRBD2. Germline V CDR1 and CDR2: MDHEN, SYDVKM. Losses at the gene ends were 2 bases for V and 12 bases for J; bases not matched to a gene: 8. The CDR3 consists of 15 residues. DNA of the CDR3: TGTGCCAGCAGTTTAGGACTAGCGGGAACGCCTGGGCAGTTCTTC. Residues: CASSLGLAGTPGQFF.

The table lists this clonotype with a few counts. A read error may be the cause here, since a much bigger clone is one base away. The genes are TRBV29-1 and TRBJ1-1; 11 bases match TRBD1. V dropped 3 bases and J dropped 0; count of bases not matched to a gene: 3. This CDR3 is 15 amino acids long. CDR1 and CDR2 from the germline V gene are SQVTM and ANQGSEA. CDR3 in DNA: TGCAGCGTTGACAAGGGACAGGGGGTGAACACTGAAGCTTTCTTT. Protein sequence: CSVDKGQGVNTEAFF.

This clonotype was seen at least ten times. V gene TRBV6-1 combines with J gene TRBJ2-2; D possibly corresponds to TRBD1 (6 bases). CDR3 length: 14 amino acids. The V and J ends lost 8 bases and 0 bases respectively, with 10 bases between them. Germline lookup yields CDR1 MNHNS and CDR2 SASEGT. The CDR3 loop reads CASGGQSNTGELFF. CDR3 in DNA: TGTGCCAGCGGAGGACAGTCGAACACCGGGGAGCTGTTTTTT.

This clonotype appeared many times. The gene calls are TRBV18 and TRBJ2-2, with 7 bases matching TRBD1. There are 15 residues in the CDR3. V lost 5 bases and J lost 4; bases outside the gene matches: 7. Germline assignment: CDR1 KGHSH and CDR2 LQKENI. The CDR3 spells CASSSGTVSTGELFF. The CDR3 coding sequence is TGTGCCAGCTCATCGGGGACAGTAAGCACCGGGGAGCTGTTTTTT.

CDR3 sequence reads: CASSTGVNQPQHF. The CDR3, as DNA: TGTGCCAGCTCGACAGGGGTCAATCAGCCCCAGCATTTT. The genes are TRBV18 and TRBJ1-5; 8 nucleotides match TRBD1. The CDR3 covers 13 residues. Germline CDR1 reads KGHSH; CDR2 reads LQKENI. V was pared by 6 bases and J by 3 bases, with 1 base of the junction left unmatched.

This rearrangement joins TRBV11-1 to TRBJ1-1; 7 nucleotides match TRBD1. Germline CDR1 reads SGHAT; CDR2 reads FQDESV (reference sequence). Trimming took 2 bases from V and 4 from J; bases not matched to a gene: 4. This CDR3 is built from 14 residues. The CDR3 spells CASSLSQGSTEAFF. The CDR3 DNA reads TGTGCCAGCAGCTTATCACAGGGGAGCACTGAAGCTTTCTTT.

Details on this clonotype: A much larger clonotype is one base distant, so this may be a read error. The genes are TRBV28 and TRBJ1-4; the D gene is possibly TRBD1 (5 bases). CDR1 MDHEN and CDR2 SYDVKM come from the germline V gene. CDR3 size: 12 residues. The CDR3 sequence: CASNSRGRYRVF. CDR3 DNA: TGTGCCAGCAATTCCCGGGGCAGATACCGGGTTTTT.

This clonotype occurred many times. J is TRBJ2-3 and V is TRBV27; possibly TRBD2 for D (6 bases). The V end was cut by 2 bases, the J end by 6 bases, with 15 bases between. Per germline, CDR1 MNHEY and CDR2 SMNVEV (reference sequence). The CDR3 is 15 amino acids. The CDR3 here is CASSLNAGTGDTQYF. In DNA form, the CDR3 reads TGTGCCAGCAGTTTAAACGCGGGGACTGGGGATACGCAGTATTTT.

The chain carries TRBV28 and TRBJ1-4; D is ambiguous. Per the germline V gene, CDR1 is MDHEN and CDR2 is SYDVKM. V gave up 2 bases and J gave up 5 bases, with 6 bases separating them. CDR3 length equals 13 residues. CDR3 sequence reads: CASSLAENEKLFF. For the CDR3, the DNA is TGTGCCAGCAGTTTAGCGGAAAATGAAAAACTGTTTTTT.

This clonotype was observed at least ten times. The V call is TRBV2, the J call TRBJ2-1, with TRBD2 identical over 13 bases. The CDR3 has 15 amino acids. Unmatched junction bases numbered 4, after V lost 7 bases and J lost 4 bases. Germline CDR1 reads SNHLY; CDR2 reads FYNNEI. For the CDR3, the DNA is TGTGCCAGCACTGGACTAGCGGGGGTTTACAATGAGCAGTTCTTC. As protein: CASTGLAGVYNEQFF.

This clonotype was seen many times. The V call is TRBV19, the J call TRBJ2-5, with D possibly TRBD2 on 5 matching bases. The V gene lost 2 bases and the J gene lost 2 bases, with 12 bases spanning the gap. This CDR3 comprises 15 residues. CDR1 is LNHDA, CDR2 SQIVND, per germline (reference sequence). CDR3 bases: TGTGCCAGTAGTATACGGGAACGGCCTCAAGAGACCCAGTACTTC. This sequence encodes CASSIRERPQETQYF.

This clonotype was seen at least ten times. The gene calls are TRBV12-3 or TRBV12-4 and TRBJ2-3, with 12 bases fitting TRBD2. There are 17 residues in the CDR3. The V and J ends lost 5 bases and 2 bases, in that order; junction bases with no gene match: 8. CDR3 sequence (DNA): TGTGCCAGCAGTCTCCGACTAGCGGGAGTGTCCACAGATACGCAGTATTTT. It encodes CASSLRLAGVSTDTQYF.

This clonotype was recorded at least ten times. This chain links TRBV7-9 with TRBJ2-2; weak D call: TRBD2 (5 bases). Germline-derived CDR1 and CDR2 are SEHNR and FQNEAQ (reference sequence). V shed 2 bases and J shed 11 bases, with 6 bases lying between them. The length of the CDR3 is 11 residues. The CDR3 loop is CASSLLAELFF. In DNA form, the CDR3 reads TGTGCCAGCAGCTTACTAGCAGAGCTGTTTTTT.

In its sample, this clonotype was seen many times. J is TRBJ2-4 and V is TRBV6-2 or TRBV6-3; TRBD1 agrees at 7 bases. V lost 8 bases and J lost 0; bases outside the gene matches: 10. Germline V lookup: CDR1 MNHEY, CDR2 SVGEGT. The CDR3 is 16 residues long. As DNA, the CDR3 is TGTGCCAGCCGGACCCGACAGGGCCTAGCCAAAAACATTCAGTACTTC. This translates into CASRTRQGLAKNIQYF.

This clonotype was recorded at least ten times. This sequence joins TRBV5-1 and TRBJ2-2; TRBD1 agrees at 9 bases. The CDR3 consists of 14 residues. Germline values: CDR1 SGHRS, CDR2 YFSETQ. V was pared by 4 bases and J by 5 bases, with 3 bases of the junction left unmatched. The CDR3 loop reads CASSRTGDTGELFF. In DNA form, the CDR3 reads TGCGCCAGCAGCCGGACAGGGGATACCGGGGAGCTGTTTTTT.